Here is one T cell receptor beta chain with its context. The antigen is not known. They ran version v3.0 of the immunoSEQ assay at survey level. A per-sample goal of about 40,000-55,000 T-cell genomes was targeted by sequencing. Method: immunoSEQ multiplex PCR; TCRdb's copy keeps in-frame clones and lacks some. The table includes 30,000 to 40,000 clones, around 94% detected once. Every sample had roughly 1-11 million cryopreserved PBMC in it before DNA extraction. The sample comes from a study of long-term antiretroviral therapy in people with HIV. Study-level results: Participants lacked recorded data on ART adherence, viral resistance or therapy changes. At every time point, clones expanded before ART dominated the repertoire.

The V and J ends lost 4 bases and 0 bases respectively, with 6 bases between them. The length of the CDR3 is 13 residues. CDR1 is SGHDT and CDR2 is YYEEEE in the germline V gene. The source of this sequence is a woman aged 45-65 years with HIV. The sequenced sample was unsorted PBMCs, obtained 4.1 years after starting antiretroviral therapy. V and J are TRBV5-6 and TRBJ2-3; D gene ambiguous. CDR3: CASSQVSTDTQYF. In DNA form, the CDR3 reads TGTGCCAGCAGCCAGGTCAGCACAGATACGCAGTATTTT.